Below, 27 T cell receptor beta chains from the same sample are listed, as sequenced in a study of OX40 agonist ivuxolimab in advanced cancers. The library was made by the immunoSEQ multiplex PCR assay. TCRdb limited this immuneACCESS table to in-frame rearrangements with V and J called. A share of clones is missing; checked studies link under half to unresolved V genes, and the rest is unexplained. The sample has about 13,000 clones on record, roughly two thirds of them singletons. The top ten hold more than 20% of the sample. Sequenced here: CD4+ or CD8+ T cells sorted from blood, sampled in a trial of the OX40 agonist ivuxolimab. All receptors derive from an adult with an advanced solid tumor such as melanoma, head and neck, liver or kidney cancer.

The chain combines TRBV13 with TRBJ2-7; D is possibly TRBD1 or TRBD2 (5 bases each). This CDR3 has 16 amino acids. V was pared by 5 bases and J by 2 bases, with 19 bases between. CDR1 is PRHDT, CDR2 FYEKMQ, per germline (reference sequence). The CDR3 spells CASSESSERGAYEQYF. The CDR3 DNA is TGTGCCAGCAGCGAGAGTAGCGAGAGAGGGGCCTACGAGCAGTACTTC.

V usage is TRBV29-1 and J usage is TRBJ1-1, with D hard to call. This CDR3 comprises 16 residues. The germline gives CDR1 SQVTM, CDR2 ANQGSEA. The CDR3: CLPHLVGEGLNPEAFF. The CDR3, as DNA: TGCCTTCCTCATCTTGTGGGTGAAGGTCTCAACCCTGAAGCTTTCTTT.

This sequence joins TRBV19 and TRBJ2-7; 8 nucleotides match TRBD2. Trimming at V came to 5 bases and at J to 0 bases, leaving 6 bases not matched to a gene. The CDR3 runs 15 residues. Per germline, CDR1 LNHDA and CDR2 SQIVND (reference sequence). The CDR3 sequence: CASSLTSANSYEQYF. DNA of the CDR3: TGTGCCAGTAGTTTGACTAGCGCGAACTCCTACGAGCAGTACTTC.

This sequence joins TRBV6-5 and TRBJ2-1; no firm D call. Germline V gene data show CDR1 as MNHEY and CDR2 as SVGAGI. Trimming took off 0 bases at V and 3 bases at J, with 6 bases between the two ends. The CDR3 covers 14 residues. CDR3 sequence reads: CASSYSSSYNEQFF. CDR3 nucleotides: TGTGCCAGCAGTTACTCTAGTAGCTACAATGAGCAGTTCTTC.

This sequence joins TRBV5-4 and TRBJ1-4, with 8 bases aligning to TRBD1. Germline assignment: CDR1 SGHNT and CDR2 YYREEE (reference sequence). The ends lost 3 bases at V and 0 bases at J; junction bases unmatched: 10. This CDR3 has 18 amino acids. In DNA form, the CDR3 reads TGTGCCAGCAGCTCCACGGACAGGGAGGGGGCAACTAATGAAAAACTGTTTTTT. Its translation: CASSSTDREGATNEKLFF.

V gene TRBV9 combines with J gene TRBJ1-2, with no clear D. The CDR3 runs 14 residues. V lost 5 bases and J 0 bases, leaving 11 bases between the germline ends. Germline lookup yields CDR1 SGDLS and CDR2 YYNGEE. The CDR3 coding sequence is TGTGCCAGCAGTGGAGACATTTCTAACTATGGCTACACCTTC. Amino acid sequence: CASSGDISNYGYTF.

This chain links TRBV15 with TRBJ1-3, with 7 nucleotides matching TRBD1. Looked up from germline, CDR1 is LNHNV and CDR2 is YYDKDF (reference sequence). Trimming at V came to 4 bases and at J to 4 bases, leaving 7 bases not matched to a gene. CDR3 length: 15 residues. The CDR3 DNA sequence: TGTGCCACCAGCAAGGAGGGGGCCTCAGGAAACACCATATATTTT. This sequence encodes CATSKEGASGNTIYF.

This clone was found once. The chain carries TRBV16 and TRBJ2-5, with 8 bases aligning to TRBD2. The CDR3 is made up of 17 amino acids. CDR1 KGHSY and CDR2 FQNENV come from the germline V gene. The J segment lost 6 bases and the V segment lost 0 bases, leaving 12 bases of the junction unmatched. CDR3 sequence: CASSQSEVAGKTKTQYF. CDR3 sequence (DNA): TGTGCCAGCAGCCAATCGGAGGTAGCGGGGAAAACGAAGACCCAGTACTTC. The complete variable domain, with remaining parts taken from reference TRBV16 and TRBJ2-5, reads GEEVAQTPKHLVRGEGQKAKLYCAPIKGHSYVFWYQQVLKNEFKFLISFQNENVFDETGMPKERFSAKCLPNSPCSLEIQATKLEDSAVYFCASSQSEVAGKTKTQYFGPGTRLLVL.

The J gene is TRBJ1-3, the V gene TRBV4-1, with D uncertain. This CDR3 is built from 17 residues. Germline lookup yields CDR1 MGHRA and CDR2 YSYEKL. V was cut by 1 base and J by 2 bases, with 15 bases left in between. The chain's CDR3 is CASSQAPQVEAGNTIYF. As DNA, the CDR3 is TGCGCCAGCAGCCAAGCCCCCCAGGTGGAGGCTGGAAACACCATATATTTT.

The rearrangement uses TRBV11-1 and TRBJ1-1; 9 bases are shared with TRBD1. CDR3 length equals 15 residues. Germline V gene lookup returns CDR1 SGHAT and CDR2 FQDESV (reference sequence). The V and J ends lost 6 bases and 1 base, in that order; junction bases with no gene match: 6. The CDR3 sequence is CASSPDRGRNTEAFF. The CDR3 DNA is TGTGCCAGCAGTCCGGACAGGGGCAGGAACACTGAAGCTTTCTTT.

The rearrangement links TRBV21-1 to TRBJ2-3; whether TRBD2, the table's D call, matches the DNA was not checked. TRBV21-1 is listed as a pseudogene. The CDR3 sequence is 17 residues long. The chain's CDR3 is CASSKGGRAASTDTQYF. CDR3 coding DNA: TGTGCCAGCAGCAAAGGCGGGAGGGCCGCCAGCACAGATACGCAGTATTTT.

This clone was detected a few times. The chain has TRBV2 and TRBJ1-2, with no clear D. In germline, CDR1 is SNHLY, CDR2 FYNNEI. V dropped 3 bases and J dropped 4 bases, with 9 bases sitting between them. The CDR3 runs to 13 residues. DNA for the CDR3: TGTGCCAGCAGTGACGGCACTGGCTATGGCTACACCTTC. It codes for CASSDGTGYGYTF.

This clone turned up a few times. The chain employs TRBV4-1 and TRBJ1-5; weak D call: TRBD1 (6 bases). Germline V CDR1 and CDR2: MGHRA, YSYEKL. The ends were cut back, 4 bases at V and 7 bases at J, with 14 bases in the middle. The CDR3 covers 14 residues. In DNA form, the CDR3 reads TGCGCCAGCAGCCCTGAACAGGGTTTACAGCCCCAGCATTTT. Translated, it gives CASSPEQGLQPQHF.

The gene calls are TRBV19 and TRBJ1-6; D remains ambiguous. In germline, CDR1 is LNHDA, CDR2 SQIVND (reference sequence). This CDR3 comprises 12 residues. Trimming left V 7 bases short and J 7 bases short, with 8 bases between. The CDR3 is CASNYGNSPLHF. The CDR3 bases are TGTGCCAGTAATTATGGGAATTCACCCCTCCACTTT.

V and J are TRBV4-3 and TRBJ1-1, with 12 bases aligning to TRBD1. Losses at the gene ends were 7 bases for V and 11 bases for J; bases not matched to a gene: 11. The CDR3 sequence is 14 residues long. Germline values: CDR1 LGHNA, CDR2 YSLEER. CDR3 loop: CASNSGQGANVAFF. The CDR3 nucleotides read TGCGCCAGCAATTCGGGACAGGGGGCAAATGTGGCTTTCTTT.

This clone was recorded at least ten times. The chain has TRBV20-1 and TRBJ2-5; unclear D gene. The ends were cut back, 3 bases at V and 4 bases at J, with 6 bases in the middle. The CDR3 extends over 11 amino acids. Germline CDR1 DFQATT, CDR2 SNEGSKA (reference sequence). The CDR3 DNA reads TGCAGTGCTAGTAGTCCAGAGACCCAGTACTTC. This gives the protein CSASSPETQYF.

This clone qualifies as medium-sized. DNA of the CDR3: TGTGCCAGTAGTACCTGGACAGGGGGAGGCTATGGCTACACCTTC. Protein product: CASSTWTGGGYGYTF. The chain recombines TRBV19 with TRBJ1-2; TRBD1 matches at 10 bases. Germline lookup yields CDR1 LNHDA and CDR2 SQIVND (reference sequence). V lost 4 bases, J lost 4 bases, and 6 bases stayed unmatched. This CDR3 has 15 residues.

This clone was counted only a few times. V and J are TRBV20-1 and TRBJ2-7; D uncertain. The length of the CDR3 is 11 residues. Trimming cost V 3 bases and J 6 bases, with 9 bases left between them. Germline V gives CDR1 DFQATT, CDR2 SNEGSKA (reference sequence). CDR3 DNA: TGCAGTGCTAGTCACGGTGGCGAGCAGTACTTC. This encodes CSASHGGEQYF.

In its sample, this clone was seen many times. The chain recombines TRBV5-5 with TRBJ2-7; D assignment may be TRBD1 or TRBD2 (5 bases each). The CDR3 is 16 amino acids. The V end was cut by 4 bases, the J end by 2 bases, with 19 bases between. CDR1 and CDR2 from the germline V gene are SGHKS and YYEKEE (reference sequence). The CDR3 spells CASSESSERGAYEQYF. In DNA, the CDR3 is TGTGCCAGCAGCGAGAGTAGCGAGAGAGGGGCCTACGAGCAGTACTTC.

V is TRBV19 and J is TRBJ1-1; D gene unclear. This CDR3 comprises 14 residues. Germline lookup yields CDR1 LNHDA and CDR2 SQIVND (reference sequence). Trimming pared 5 bases from V and 1 base from J, leaving 11 bases between. The CDR3 nucleotides read TGTGCCAGTAGTGCGGGCGCAGGGAACACTGAAGCTTTCTTT. Protein sequence: CASSAGAGNTEAFF.

This chain joins TRBV11-2 and TRBJ2-1; TRBD2 matches 13 bases. The germline CDR1 and CDR2 sequences are SGHAT and FQNNGV. The CDR3 totals 15 residues. J was trimmed by 5 bases and V by 5 bases; bases with no gene match: 3. The CDR3 reads CASSTGTSGNNEQFF. CDR3 coding DNA: TGTGCCAGCAGCACCGGGACTAGCGGGAACAATGAGCAGTTCTTC.

The J gene is TRBJ2-5, the V gene TRBV14; 7 bases are shared with TRBD1. The last part of the DNA fits TRBJ2-7 better; the J call may be wrong. Germline V gene lookup returns CDR1 SGHDN and CDR2 FVKESK. CDR3 length: 16 residues. The CDR3 protein is CASSQARDSLSYEQYF. DNA for the CDR3: TGTGCCAGCAGCCAAGCCCGGGACAGCCTCTCCTACGAGCAGTACTTC.

The V call is TRBV5-1, the J call TRBJ2-7, with D perhaps TRBD1 or TRBD2 (5 bases each). V lost 4 bases, J lost 6 bases, and 17 bases lay in between. The CDR3 has 14 residues. Per the germline V gene, CDR1 is SGHRS and CDR2 is YFSETQ. The CDR3 coding sequence is TGCGCCAGCAGCCGGACCGGGACGAGCGGCGAGCAGTACTTC. It encodes CASSRTGTSGEQYF.

The sample holds a few counts of this clone. The gene calls are TRBV13 and TRBJ1-6; 7 positions agree with TRBD1. The CDR3 loop spans 14 amino acids. From germline, CDR1 is PRHDT and CDR2 FYEKMQ (reference sequence). V lost 7 bases and J lost 9; bases outside the gene matches: 9. This CDR3 is CASTPDRTFSPLHF. Written as DNA, the CDR3 is TGTGCCAGCACCCCGGACAGGACCTTTTCACCCCTCCACTTT.

The chain recombines TRBV30 with TRBJ2-1, with 9 bases lining up with TRBD1. The CDR3 loop spans 15 amino acids. The trim removed 5 bases at V and 6 bases at J, leaving 11 bases unmatched. Germline lookup yields CDR1 GTSNPN and CDR2 SVGIG (reference sequence). DNA for the CDR3: TGTGCCTGGTGGCAGTGGGACAGGGAGAGCAATGAGCAGTTCTTC. Amino acids: CAWWQWDRESNEQFF.

The J gene is TRBJ2-7, the V gene TRBV4-2, with D perhaps being TRBD1 or TRBD2 (5 bases each). V gave up 5 bases and J gave up 2 bases, with 19 bases separating them. The CDR3 has 16 amino acids. Germline CDR1 and CDR2: LGHNA and YNFKEQ. This CDR3 is CASSESSERGAYEQYF. For the CDR3, the DNA is TGTGCCAGCAGCGAGAGTAGCGAGAGAGGGGCCTACGAGCAGTACTTC.

This clone was seen a single time. The rearrangement uses TRBV4-3 and TRBJ1-2; tentative D call: TRBD1 (5 bases). The CDR3 sequence is 15 residues long. Germline V gives CDR1 LGHNA, CDR2 YSLEER. The V end lost 0 bases, the J end lost 4 bases, and 12 bases lay between the germline ends. The CDR3 DNA reads as TGCGCCAGCAGCCAAGAGGAGGGGTCGATCTATGGCTACACCTTC. Its translation is CASSQEEGSIYGYTF.